What follows describes a single TCR beta chain. One end of the junction varies from germline; a read error may be responsible. Everyone who donated was a healthy Caucasian. Template switching added a universal primer site, and cDNA bore unique molecular identifiers. MiXCR, applied by TCRdb to the 5' RACE reads, yields one record per CDR3 protein. This table has 1.5 million or so distinct CDR3 sequences, roughly a third appearing once. This sample is drawn from a study of identical twins. This CDR3 region has 17 residues. Germline lookup yields CDR1 MGHRA and CDR2 YSYEKL. The sequence was collected from a newborn girl in good health. J is TRBJ2-3 and V is TRBV4-1; 12 nucleotides align to TRBD2. Sequencing used cord blood. Written as DNA, the CDR3 is TGCGCCAGCAGCCAAGAAAAACTAGCGGGGGGCACAGGTACGCAGTATTTT. Translated: CASSQEKLAGGTGTQYF.